Sequencing of this TCR beta chain was carried out in a study of blood T cell repertoires in COVID-19. Looking at the study overall: Whether acute or convalescent, the COVID-19 samples came from the United States, Italy and Spain. T cells, B-cell-depleted T cells, or PBMCs provided the cDNA or gDNA that served as material.

Original processing notes: Reference gene primer amplification gave estimated nucleated cell counts. Sequencing used immunoSEQ multiplex PCR; TCRdb keeps in-frame clones, though not all of them. Clonal size and the V and J genes are those of that table, whereas D and trimming came from the DNA. Of 200,000 to 250,000 clones in the sample, approximately 83% are singletons; the top ten hold roughly 3%. Looked up from germline, CDR1 is SQVTM and CDR2 is ANQGSEA. Unmatched junction bases numbered 15, after V lost 6 bases and J lost 8 bases. This CDR3 contains 15 residues. This rearrangement joins TRBV29-1 to TRBJ1-2, with 10 bases fitting TRBD1. The sequencing input was peripheral blood. The sequence was collected from a woman aged 30 to 39 who had recovered from COVID-19. DNA of the CDR3: TGCAGCGTCGCCCTCTCGGGACAGGGGTCTAAGGGCTACACCTTC. Encoded protein: CSVALSGQGSKGYTF.